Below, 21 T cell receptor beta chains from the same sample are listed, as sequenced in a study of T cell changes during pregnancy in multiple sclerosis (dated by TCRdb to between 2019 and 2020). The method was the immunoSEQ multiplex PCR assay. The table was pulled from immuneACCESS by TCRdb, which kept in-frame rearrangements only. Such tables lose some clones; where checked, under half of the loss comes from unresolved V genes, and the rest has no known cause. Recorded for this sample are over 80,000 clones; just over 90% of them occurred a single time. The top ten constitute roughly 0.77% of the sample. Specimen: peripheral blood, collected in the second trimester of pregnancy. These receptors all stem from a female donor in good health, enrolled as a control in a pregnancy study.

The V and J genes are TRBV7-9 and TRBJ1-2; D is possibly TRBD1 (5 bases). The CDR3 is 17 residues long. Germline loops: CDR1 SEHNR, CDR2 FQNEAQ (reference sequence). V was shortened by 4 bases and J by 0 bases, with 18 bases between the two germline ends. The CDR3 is CASSSTQGVPTNYGYTF. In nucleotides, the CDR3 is TGTGCCAGCAGCTCAACTCAAGGGGTTCCAACTAACTATGGCTACACCTTC.

The CDR3 nucleotides are TGTGCCAGTACCTGGGGGGGGGACCGCGGATTCACCTTC. Amino acids: CASTWGGDRGFTF. The chain combines TRBV19 with TRBJ1-2; maybe TRBD1 (5 bases). V was cut by 7 bases and J by 13 bases, with 22 bases left in between. Germline lookup yields CDR1 LNHDA and CDR2 SQIVND (reference sequence). The CDR3 length is 13 residues.

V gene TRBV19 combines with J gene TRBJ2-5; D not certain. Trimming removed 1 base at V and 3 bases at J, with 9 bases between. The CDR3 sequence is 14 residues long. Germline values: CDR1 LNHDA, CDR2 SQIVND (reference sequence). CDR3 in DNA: TGTGCCAGTAGTATAGCGCCACTCAAAGAGACCCAGTACTTC. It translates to CASSIAPLKETQYF.

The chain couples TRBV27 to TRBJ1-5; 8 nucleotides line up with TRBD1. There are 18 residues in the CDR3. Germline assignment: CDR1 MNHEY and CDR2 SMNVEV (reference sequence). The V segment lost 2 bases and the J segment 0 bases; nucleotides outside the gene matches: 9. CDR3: CASSLPTMTGDSNQPQHF. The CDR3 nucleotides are TGTGCCAGCAGTTTACCAACAATGACAGGGGATAGCAATCAGCCCCAGCATTTT.

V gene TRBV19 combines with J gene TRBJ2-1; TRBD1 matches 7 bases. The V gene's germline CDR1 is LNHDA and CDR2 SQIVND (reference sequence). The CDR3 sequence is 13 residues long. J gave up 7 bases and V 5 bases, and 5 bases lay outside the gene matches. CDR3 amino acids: CASSRTRGNEQFF. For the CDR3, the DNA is TGTGCCAGTAGTCGGACCAGGGGGAATGAGCAGTTCTTC.

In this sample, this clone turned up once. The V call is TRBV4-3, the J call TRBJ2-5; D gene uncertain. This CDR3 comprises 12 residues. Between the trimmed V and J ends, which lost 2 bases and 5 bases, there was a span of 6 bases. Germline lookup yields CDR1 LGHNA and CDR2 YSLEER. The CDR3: CASSQRGETQYF. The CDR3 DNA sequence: TGCGCCAGCAGCCAACGCGGTGAGACCCAGTACTTC.

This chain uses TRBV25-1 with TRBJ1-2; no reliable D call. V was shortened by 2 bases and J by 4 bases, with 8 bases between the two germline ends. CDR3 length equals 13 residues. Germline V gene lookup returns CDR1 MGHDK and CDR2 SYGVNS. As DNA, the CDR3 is TGTGCCAGCAGTGAAAACGGGTTCTATGGCTACACCTTC. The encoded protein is CASSENGFYGYTF.

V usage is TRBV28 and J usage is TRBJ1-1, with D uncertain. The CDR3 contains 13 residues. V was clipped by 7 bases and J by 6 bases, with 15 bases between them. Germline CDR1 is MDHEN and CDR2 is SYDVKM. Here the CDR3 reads CASNSIGRAEAFF. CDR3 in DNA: TGTGCCAGCAACTCGATCGGGAGGGCTGAAGCTTTCTTT.

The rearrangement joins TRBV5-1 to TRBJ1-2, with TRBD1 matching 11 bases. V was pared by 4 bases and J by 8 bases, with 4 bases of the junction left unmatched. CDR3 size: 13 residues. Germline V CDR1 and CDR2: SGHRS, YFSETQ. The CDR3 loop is CASSGQGAEGYTF. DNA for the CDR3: TGCGCCAGCAGCGGACAGGGGGCGGAAGGCTACACCTTC.

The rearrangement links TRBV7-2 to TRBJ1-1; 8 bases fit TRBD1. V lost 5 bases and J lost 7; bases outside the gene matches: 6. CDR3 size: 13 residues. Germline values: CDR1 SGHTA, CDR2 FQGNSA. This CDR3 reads CASSQGTGLEAFF. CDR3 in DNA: TGTGCCAGCAGCCAGGGGACAGGCCTTGAAGCTTTCTTT.

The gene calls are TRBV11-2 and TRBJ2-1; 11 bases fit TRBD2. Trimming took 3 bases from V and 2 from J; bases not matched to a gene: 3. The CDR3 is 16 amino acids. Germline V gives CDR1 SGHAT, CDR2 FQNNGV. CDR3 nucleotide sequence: TGTGCCAGCAGCTTTAGACTAGCGGGAACCTACAATGAGCAGTTCTTC. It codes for CASSFRLAGTYNEQFF.

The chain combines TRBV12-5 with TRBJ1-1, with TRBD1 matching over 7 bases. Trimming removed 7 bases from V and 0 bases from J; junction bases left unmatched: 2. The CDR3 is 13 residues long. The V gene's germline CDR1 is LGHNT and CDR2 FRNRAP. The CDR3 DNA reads TGTGCTAGTGCCGGGACAGTGAACACTGAAGCTTTCTTT. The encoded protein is CASAGTVNTEAFF.

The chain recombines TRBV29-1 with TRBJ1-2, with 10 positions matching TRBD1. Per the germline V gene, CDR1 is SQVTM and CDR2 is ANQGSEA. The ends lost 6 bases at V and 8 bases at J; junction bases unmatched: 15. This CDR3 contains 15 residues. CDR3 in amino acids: CSVDGTGAAPGGYTF. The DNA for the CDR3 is TGCAGCGTCGATGGGACAGGGGCCGCCCCGGGGGGCTACACCTTC.

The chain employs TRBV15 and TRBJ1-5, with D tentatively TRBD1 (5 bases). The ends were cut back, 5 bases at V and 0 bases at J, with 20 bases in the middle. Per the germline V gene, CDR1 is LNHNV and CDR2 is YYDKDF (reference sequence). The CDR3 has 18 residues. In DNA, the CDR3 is TGTGCCACCAGCCCGCGGAAGAAAGGGGCTTATAGCAATCAGCCCCAGCATTTT. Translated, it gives CATSPRKKGAYSNQPQHF.

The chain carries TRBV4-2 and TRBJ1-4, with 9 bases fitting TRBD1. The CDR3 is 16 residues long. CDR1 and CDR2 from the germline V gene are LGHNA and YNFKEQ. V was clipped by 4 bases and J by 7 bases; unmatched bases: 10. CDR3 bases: TGTGCCAGCAGCCCAGAAGAGGGACAGGGAGCTGAAAAACTGTTTTTT. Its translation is CASSPEEGQGAEKLFF.

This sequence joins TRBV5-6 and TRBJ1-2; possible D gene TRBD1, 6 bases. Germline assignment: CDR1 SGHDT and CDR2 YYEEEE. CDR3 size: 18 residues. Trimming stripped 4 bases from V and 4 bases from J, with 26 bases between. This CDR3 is CASSMAGTYLPFGYGYTF. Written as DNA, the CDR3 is TGTGCCAGCAGCATGGCCGGGACATACCTTCCCTTTGGCTATGGCTACACCTTC.

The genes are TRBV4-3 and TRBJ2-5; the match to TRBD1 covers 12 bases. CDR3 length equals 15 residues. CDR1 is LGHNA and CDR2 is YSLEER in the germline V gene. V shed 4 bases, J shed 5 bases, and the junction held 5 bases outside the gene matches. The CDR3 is CASSPGTGGAETQYF. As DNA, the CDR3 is TGCGCCAGCAGCCCTGGGACAGGGGGCGCGGAGACCCAGTACTTC.

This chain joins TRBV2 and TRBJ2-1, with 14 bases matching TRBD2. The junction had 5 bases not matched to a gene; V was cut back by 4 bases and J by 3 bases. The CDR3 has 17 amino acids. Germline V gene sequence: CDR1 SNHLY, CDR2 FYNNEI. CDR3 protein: CASSARTSGGFYNEQFF. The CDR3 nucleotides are TGTGCCAGCAGTGCAAGGACTAGCGGGGGGTTCTACAATGAGCAGTTCTTC.

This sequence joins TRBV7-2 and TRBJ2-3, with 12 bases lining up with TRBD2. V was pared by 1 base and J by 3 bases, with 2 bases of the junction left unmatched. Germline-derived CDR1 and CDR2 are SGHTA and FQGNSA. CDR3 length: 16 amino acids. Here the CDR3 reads CASSLETSGGTDTQYF. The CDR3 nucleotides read TGTGCCAGCAGCTTAGAGACTAGCGGGGGAACAGATACGCAGTATTTT.

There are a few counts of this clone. CDR3 protein: CASSLRTANEKLFF. The CDR3 DNA reads as TGTGCCAGCAGCTTACGGACAGCGAATGAAAAACTGTTTTTT. V usage is TRBV7-8 and J usage is TRBJ1-4, with a tentative D call TRBD1 (6 bases). Germline values: CDR1 SGHVS, CDR2 FQNEAQ. The CDR3 runs to 14 residues. V dropped 2 bases and J dropped 5 bases, with 9 bases sitting between them. Filled out from reference TRBV7-8 and TRBJ1-4, the complete variable domain reads GAGVSQSPRYKVAKRGQDVALRCDPISGHVSLFWYQQALGQGPEFLTYFQNEAQLDKSGLPSDRFFAERPEGSVSTLKIQRTQQEDSAVYLCASSLRTANEKLFFGSGTQLSVL.

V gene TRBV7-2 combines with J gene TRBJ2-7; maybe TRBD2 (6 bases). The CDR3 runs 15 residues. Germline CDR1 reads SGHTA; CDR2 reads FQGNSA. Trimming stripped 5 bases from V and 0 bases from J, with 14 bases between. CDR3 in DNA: TGTGCCAGCAGCCATAGCGGTTATAGCTCCTACGAGCAGTACTTC. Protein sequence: CASSHSGYSSYEQYF.